The clone carrying this TCR beta chain occurred once. Methods used by the authors: Reference gene primers were amplified, and this amplification served to estimate nucleated cell counts. Assay used: immunoSEQ multiplex PCR; TCRdb lists only in-frame clones, some missing. That table is the source of V, J and clone size, and D and trimming were worked out from the DNA. The data contain 350,000 or so clones, roughly 90% of them singletons. Residents of under 25 US areas, aged roughly 18 to 89 years, made up the participants. V gave up 7 bases and J gave up 4 bases; unmatched junction bases: 8. Germline V CDR1 and CDR2: MNHEY, SVGAGI. This CDR3 is 14 amino acids long. This entry comes from a study of blood T cell repertoires in COVID-19.

This TCR was sampled from a woman aged 25 to 39 who had been exposed to COVID-19. Sequencing used PBMCs or T cells enriched from blood (not recorded which). The chain recombines TRBV6-5 with TRBJ2-3; 7 bases map to TRBD2. CDR3 loop: CASISLSGADTQYF. In DNA, the CDR3 is TGTGCCAGCATTTCATTAAGCGGGGCAGATACGCAGTATTTT.